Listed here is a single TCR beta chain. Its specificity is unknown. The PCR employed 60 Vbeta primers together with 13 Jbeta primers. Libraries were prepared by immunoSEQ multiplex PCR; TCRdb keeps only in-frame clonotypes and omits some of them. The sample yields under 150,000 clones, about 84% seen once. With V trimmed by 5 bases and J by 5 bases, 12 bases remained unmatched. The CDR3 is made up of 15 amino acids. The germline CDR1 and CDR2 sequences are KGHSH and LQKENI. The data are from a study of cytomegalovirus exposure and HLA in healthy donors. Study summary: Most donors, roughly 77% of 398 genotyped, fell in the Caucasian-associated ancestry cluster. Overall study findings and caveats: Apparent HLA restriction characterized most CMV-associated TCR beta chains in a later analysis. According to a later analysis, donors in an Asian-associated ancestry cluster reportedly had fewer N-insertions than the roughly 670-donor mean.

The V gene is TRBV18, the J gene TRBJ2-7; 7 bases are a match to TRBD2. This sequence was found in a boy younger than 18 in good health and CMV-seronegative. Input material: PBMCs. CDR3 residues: CASSDSPTSSDEQYF. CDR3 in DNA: TGTGCCAGCTCAGACTCACCGACTAGCAGCGACGAGCAGTACTTC.